This T cell receptor beta chain originates from a study of identical twins. This CDR3 has 16 residues. Germline V gene lookup returns CDR1 MNHNS and CDR2 SASEGT. Trimming at V came to 6 bases and at J to 4 bases, leaving 11 bases not matched to a gene. In TCRdb, the 5' RACE reads were re-called with MiXCR into one record per CDR3 protein. The repertoire holds about 730,000 distinct CDR3 sequences, with 21% as singletons. The data also belong to a second study, concerning T cells expressing NK-cell markers. As that report states: Sorted T-cell subsets CD3+CD56+NKG2C+, CD3+CD56+NKG2C- and CD3+CD56-NKG2C+ were TCR beta-sequenced. The study found these clonotypes also leading the CD3+CD56-NKG2C+ fraction in a few donors. The study left the HCMV specificity of expanded NKG2C+ T cell clones unresolved.

The clonotype comes from a woman aged 18-29 years in good health. Material for sequencing was PBMCs. This chain connects TRBV6-1 to TRBJ2-3; 9 nucleotides agree with TRBD2. The CDR3 DNA is TGTGCCAGCAGACCTTTAGCGGGAGTGGGCCCAGATACGCAGTATTTT. It is translated as CASRPLAGVGPDTQYF.